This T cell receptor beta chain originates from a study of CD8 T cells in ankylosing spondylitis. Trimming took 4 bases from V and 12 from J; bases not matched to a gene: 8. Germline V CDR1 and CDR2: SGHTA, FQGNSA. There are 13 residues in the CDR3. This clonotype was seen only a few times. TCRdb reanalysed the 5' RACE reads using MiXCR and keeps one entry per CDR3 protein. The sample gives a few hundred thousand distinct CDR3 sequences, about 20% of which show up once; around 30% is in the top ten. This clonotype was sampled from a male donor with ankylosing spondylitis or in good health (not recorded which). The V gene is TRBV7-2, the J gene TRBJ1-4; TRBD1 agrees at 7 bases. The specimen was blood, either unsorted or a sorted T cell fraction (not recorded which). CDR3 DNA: TGTGCCAGCAGCTGGCCCCCGCAGGGGGAACTGTTTTTT. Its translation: CASSWPPQGELFF.